This T cell receptor beta chain was profiled in a study of CXCR3-negative and CXCR3-positive naive CD8 T cells. Overall study results and limits: Memory CD8+ cells showed much lower diversity, while both naive subsets displayed comparably high diversity. Comparison of naive CXCR3-negative and CXCR3-positive cells revealed similar TRBV-TRBJ usage, while memory cells differed. More hydrophobic TRB CDR3s occurred in CXCR3-positive than in CXCR3-negative naive cells.

A word on this clonotype: Its antigen is not identified.

Carrying UMI labels, the TRB cDNA libraries were prepared through 5' RACE. With the 5' RACE reads reprocessed, TCRdb shows one record per CDR3 protein and no DNA. The table lists about 58,000 distinct CDR3 sequences. The CDR3 runs to 19 residues. CDR1 and CDR2 (germline): SGHTA, FQGTGA. This receptor was obtained from a human donor in good health. Some clones in this sample may be carry-over from other donors' samples. Sequences were obtained from naive CXCR3- CD8+ T cells from blood. Subset of the sample: CD45RO-CCR7+CD27+CD95- naive CD8+ T cells lacking CXCR3 (TNR3-). The gene calls are TRBV7-3 and TRBJ2-1; absent DNA, TCRdb's TRBD2 call cannot be checked. CDR3 sequence reads: CASSPSNRLAGSKYNEQFF.